This T cell receptor beta chain was sequenced for a study of early T cells in non-severe SARS-CoV-2 infection. TCRdb re-called the 5' RACE reads through MiXCR, storing one row per CDR3 protein. The repertoire has 100,000 to 130,000 distinct CDR3 sequences, 12% of them found once; the top ten carry less than 3.5%. Study-wide results and caveats: Private and CD4 specificities were missed by VDJdb matching, skewed to anti-spike CD8.

V was trimmed by 2 bases and J by 5 bases, leaving 7 bases between them. The CDR3 covers 13 residues. CDR1 is KGHSH and CDR2 is LQKENI in the germline V gene. There are a few counts of this clonotype. The antigen is undetermined. This chain connects TRBV18 to TRBJ1-5; D remains unclear. Sequenced input: whole blood. The sequence came from an adult who was a healthcare worker with PCR-confirmed SARS-CoV-2 infection or an uninfected control (not recorded which). The CDR3 DNA reads TGTGCCAGCTCACCATTGGGAGATCAGCCCCAGCATTTT. It translates to CASSPLGDQPQHF.